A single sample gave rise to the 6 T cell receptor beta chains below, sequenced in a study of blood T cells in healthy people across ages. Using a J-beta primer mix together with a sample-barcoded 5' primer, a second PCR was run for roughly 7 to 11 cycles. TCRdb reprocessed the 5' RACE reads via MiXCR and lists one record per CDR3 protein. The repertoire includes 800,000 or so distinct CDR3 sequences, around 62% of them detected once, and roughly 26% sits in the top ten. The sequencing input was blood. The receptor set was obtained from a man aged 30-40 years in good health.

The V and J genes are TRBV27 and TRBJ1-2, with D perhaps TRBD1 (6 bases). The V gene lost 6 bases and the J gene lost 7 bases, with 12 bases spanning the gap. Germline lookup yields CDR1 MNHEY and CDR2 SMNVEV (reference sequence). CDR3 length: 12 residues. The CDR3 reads CASRSQGGGYTF. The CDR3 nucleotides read TGTGCCAGCAGGTCACAGGGTGGTGGCTACACCTTC.

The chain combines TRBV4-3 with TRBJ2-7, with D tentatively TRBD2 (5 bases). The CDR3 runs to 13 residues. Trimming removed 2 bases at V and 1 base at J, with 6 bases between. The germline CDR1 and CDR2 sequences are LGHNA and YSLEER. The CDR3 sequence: CASSQRDSYEQYF. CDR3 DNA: TGCGCCAGCAGCCAACGGGATTCCTACGAGCAGTACTTC.

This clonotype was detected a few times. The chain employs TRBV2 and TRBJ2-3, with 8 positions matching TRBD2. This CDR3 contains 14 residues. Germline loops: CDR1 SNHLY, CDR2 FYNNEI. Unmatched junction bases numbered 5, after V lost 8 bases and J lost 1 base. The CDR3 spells CASLDSGGTDTQYF. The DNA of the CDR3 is TGTGCCAGCCTAGATAGCGGGGGCACAGATACGCAGTATTTT.

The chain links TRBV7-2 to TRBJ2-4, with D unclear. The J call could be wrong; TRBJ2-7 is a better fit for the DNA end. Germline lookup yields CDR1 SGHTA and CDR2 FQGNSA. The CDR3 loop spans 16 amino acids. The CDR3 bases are TGTGCCAGCAGCTTAGCGGGTATTTCTGCCACCGACGAGCAGTACTTC. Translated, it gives CASSLAGISATDEQYF.

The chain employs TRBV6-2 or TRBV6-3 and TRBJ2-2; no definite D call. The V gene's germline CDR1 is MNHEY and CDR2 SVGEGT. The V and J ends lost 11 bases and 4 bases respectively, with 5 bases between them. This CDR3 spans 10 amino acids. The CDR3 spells CAWFTGELFF. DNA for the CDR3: TGTGCCTGGTTCACCGGGGAGCTGTTTTTT.

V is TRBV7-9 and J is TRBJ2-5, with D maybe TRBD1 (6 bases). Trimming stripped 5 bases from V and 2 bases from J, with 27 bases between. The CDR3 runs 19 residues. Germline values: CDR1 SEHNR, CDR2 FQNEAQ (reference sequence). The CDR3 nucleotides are TGTGCCAGCAGCGTTAGGTCTGGCCTTTGGACAGAATTTCAAGAGACCCAGTACTTC. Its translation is CASSVRSGLWTEFQETQYF.